A single sample is the source of the 24 T cell receptor beta chains below, sequenced in a study of cytomegalovirus exposure and HLA in healthy donors. The PCR used 60 Vbeta and 13 Jbeta primers. Sequencing used immunoSEQ multiplex PCR; TCRdb keeps in-frame clones, though not all of them. Of around 170,000 clones detected, around 73% appear once; the ten largest clones hold 1.4%. Sequenced sample: PBMCs. All receptors derive from a male donor in good health and CMV-seronegative.

There are a few counts of this clone. The rearrangement joins TRBV7-2 to TRBJ2-1, with D maybe TRBD2 (5 bases). CDR3 length: 19 amino acids. The germline V gene has CDR1 SGHTA and CDR2 FQGNSA. V lost 1 base, J lost 0 bases, and 19 bases lay in between. CDR3 in amino acids: CASSLVGSAGPSSYNEQFF. CDR3 coding DNA: TGTGCCAGCAGCTTAGTGGGGAGCGCGGGCCCGAGCTCCTACAATGAGCAGTTCTTC. Based on the CDR3 plus reference TRBV7-2 and TRBJ2-1, the full variable domain is GAGVSQSPSNKVTEKGKDVELRCDPISGHTALYWYRQSLGQGLEFLIYFQGNSAPDKSGLPSDRFSAERTGGSVSTLTIQRTQQEDSAVYLCASSLVGSAGPSSYNEQFFGPGTRLTVL.

The chain recombines TRBV7-9 with TRBJ1-5; TRBD1 agrees at 10 bases. The CDR3 is made up of 15 amino acids. With V trimmed by 4 bases and J by 3 bases, 3 bases remained unmatched. Germline lookup yields CDR1 SEHNR and CDR2 FQNEAQ (reference sequence). CDR3 in amino acids: CASSSGQGNNQPQHF. The CDR3 DNA is TGTGCCAGCAGCTCGGGACAGGGGAACAATCAGCCCCAGCATTTT.

In this sample, this clone turned up a few times. The V and J genes are TRBV25-1 and TRBJ1-1; D uncertain. With 1 base removed from V and 2 bases from J, the gap between germline ends came to 5 bases. This CDR3 contains 13 residues. The germline V gene encodes CDR1 MGHDK and CDR2 SYGVNS. DNA for the CDR3: TGTGCCAGCAGTGAATTCAGAAACACTGAAGCTTTCTTT. Encoded protein: CASSEFRNTEAFF. The full variable domain, in which reference TRBV25-1 and TRBJ1-1 provide the parts outside the CDR3, is EADIYQTPRYLVIGTGKKITLECSQTMGHDKMYWYQQDPGMELHLIHYSYGVNSTEKGDLSSESTVSRIRTEHFPLTLESARPSHTSQYLCASSEFRNTEAFFGQGTRLTVV.

V usage is TRBV4-3 and J usage is TRBJ1-1; 8 bases match TRBD1. V shed 0 bases and J 2 bases; nucleotides not matched to a gene: 5. The germline gives CDR1 LGHNA, CDR2 YSLEER. This CDR3 spans 16 amino acids. The DNA of the CDR3 is TGCGCCAGCAGCCAAGAGGAGGGACAGGTAAACACTGAAGCTTTCTTT. It yields the protein CASSQEEGQVNTEAFF.

This clone was picked up one time. As DNA, the CDR3 is TGTGCCACCAGCAGAGCACGGGGGACTAATGAAAAACTGTTTTTT. It translates to CATSRARGTNEKLFF. The rearrangement joins TRBV15 to TRBJ1-4; D possibly corresponds to TRBD1 (5 bases). The CDR3 is made up of 15 amino acids. Trimming left V 1 base short and J 2 bases short, with 8 bases between. The V gene's germline CDR1 is LNHNV and CDR2 YYDKDF (reference sequence).

Points on this clone: The same CDR3 also results from other DNA sequences found in this sample. J is TRBJ2-1 and V is TRBV2, with TRBD2 matching over 11 bases. This CDR3 region has 14 residues. The V gene's germline CDR1 is SNHLY and CDR2 FYNNEI. Trimming removed 5 bases from V and 9 bases from J; junction bases left unmatched: 6. The CDR3 sequence: CASSNSGRAVEQFF. The CDR3 nucleotides are TGTGCCAGCAGTAATAGCGGGAGGGCCGTTGAGCAGTTCTTC.

The chain joins TRBV28 to TRBJ2-1; 9 bases agree with TRBD2. CDR3 length equals 15 residues. The V and J ends lost 6 bases and 3 bases, in that order; junction bases with no gene match: 6. From germline, CDR1 is MDHEN and CDR2 SYDVKM. CDR3 loop: CASRSGLANYNEQFF. Written as DNA, the CDR3 is TGTGCCAGCAGGTCGGGACTAGCAAACTACAATGAGCAGTTCTTC.

The V call is TRBV29-1, the J call TRBJ2-7, with a tentative D call TRBD1 (6 bases). Trimming took 5 bases from V and 3 from J, leaving 14 bases between them. The CDR3 is 13 amino acids. Germline CDR1 SQVTM, CDR2 ANQGSEA. The CDR3 sequence is CSVYEDSLYEQYF. CDR3 DNA: TGCAGCGTTTACGAGGACAGCCTCTACGAGCAGTACTTC.

This clone was observed once. The CDR3 bases are TGTGCCAGCAGCATTTCTGAGACAGGGAACTATGGCTACACCTTC. Residues: CASSISETGNYGYTF. The chain links TRBV5-6 to TRBJ1-2, with 7 nucleotides matching TRBD1. With 4 bases clipped from V and 2 bases from J, the junction kept 8 bases outside the gene matches. The V gene's germline CDR1 is SGHDT and CDR2 YYEEEE. This CDR3 is built from 15 residues.

The chain joins TRBV9 to TRBJ2-7, with 12 bases that match TRBD2. V lost 4 bases, J lost 3 bases, and 5 bases stayed unmatched. Germline CDR1 reads SGDLS; CDR2 reads YYNGEE. This CDR3 contains 15 residues. The CDR3 DNA sequence: TGTGCCAGCAGCCCACCTAGCGGGAGGGACTACGAGCAGTACTTC. Translating gives CASSPPSGRDYEQYF.

This chain connects TRBV2 to TRBJ2-5; 12 nucleotides align to TRBD2. This CDR3 comprises 16 residues. Germline CDR1 reads SNHLY; CDR2 reads FYNNEI. Trimming at V came to 6 bases and at J to 5 bases, leaving 10 bases not matched to a gene. CDR3: CASRAPGLAGRETQYF. The CDR3 DNA follows: TGTGCCAGCAGGGCCCCAGGACTAGCGGGAAGGGAGACCCAGTACTTC.

This clone was found once. V is TRBV4-3 and J is TRBJ1-2, with TRBD1 as a possible D gene (6 bases). Germline CDR1 reads LGHNA; CDR2 reads YSLEER. Trimming cost V 5 bases and J 5 bases, with 15 bases left between them. The CDR3 sequence is 14 residues long. CDR3 residues: CASSVEQGLYGYTF. DNA for the CDR3: TGCGCCAGCAGCGTCGAGCAGGGGCTGTATGGCTACACCTTC.

The rearrangement uses TRBV7-9 and TRBJ1-1, with a possible D match to TRBD1 (6 bases). Germline CDR1 SEHNR, CDR2 FQNEAQ (reference sequence). The CDR3 has 14 amino acids. V shed 6 bases and J shed 0 bases, with 11 bases lying between them. The CDR3 sequence is CASRRTAMNTEAFF. In nucleotides, the CDR3 is TGTGCCAGCAGGCGGACAGCGATGAACACTGAAGCTTTCTTT.

This chain joins TRBV4-1 and TRBJ2-7; possibly TRBD1 for D (6 bases). V lost 2 bases and J 7 bases, leaving 15 bases between the germline ends. The germline V gene encodes CDR1 MGHRA and CDR2 YSYEKL. The CDR3 extends over 14 amino acids. CDR3 sequence reads: CASSQPLHREEQYF. The CDR3 nucleotides are TGCGCCAGCAGCCAACCCTTACACAGGGAGGAGCAGTACTTC.

The chain carries TRBV7-2 and TRBJ1-2; D not resolved. CDR3 length: 13 amino acids. The germline gives CDR1 SGHTA, CDR2 FQGNSA. With 5 bases removed from V and 7 bases from J, the gap between germline ends came to 14 bases. CDR3: CASSVTQYSGYTF. For the CDR3, the DNA is TGTGCCAGCAGCGTGACCCAGTACAGTGGCTACACCTTC. The full variable domain, its missing parts supplied by reference TRBV7-2 and TRBJ1-2, is GAGVSQSPSNKVTEKGKDVELRCDPISGHTALYWYRQSLGQGLEFLIYFQGNSAPDKSGLPSDRFSAERTGGSVSTLTIQRTQQEDSAVYLCASSVTQYSGYTFGSGTRLTVV.

The chain couples TRBV27 to TRBJ2-7, with 9 bases aligning to TRBD1. The CDR3 loop spans 14 amino acids. J gave up 3 bases and V 2 bases, and 2 bases lay outside the gene matches. Germline lookup yields CDR1 MNHEY and CDR2 SMNVEV (reference sequence). In DNA, the CDR3 is TGTGCCAGCAGTTTAATGGGACAGGGCTACGAGCAGTACTTC. Translating gives CASSLMGQGYEQYF.

V gene TRBV7-2 combines with J gene TRBJ2-1; TRBD2 matches 15 bases. With 5 bases clipped from V and 9 bases from J, the junction kept 8 bases outside the gene matches. The CDR3 totals 16 residues. Per germline, CDR1 SGHTA and CDR2 FQGNSA. The CDR3 coding sequence is TGTGCCAGCAGCGCCCGGACTAGCGGGGGGGCCATTGAGCAGTTCTTC. It yields the protein CASSARTSGGAIEQFF.

The J gene is TRBJ1-2, the V gene TRBV19, with 7 positions matching TRBD1. CDR3 length: 14 residues. Trimming took 5 bases from V and 5 from J; bases not matched to a gene: 8. From germline, CDR1 is LNHDA and CDR2 SQIVND (reference sequence). The DNA for the CDR3 is TGTGCCAGTAGTGAATCGGACAGGACGTATGGCTACACCTTC. It is translated as CASSESDRTYGYTF.

The chain has TRBV6-5 and TRBJ1-6; 7 bases match TRBD1. J was trimmed by 7 bases and V by 0 bases; bases with no gene match: 3. This CDR3 has 15 amino acids. Germline V gene lookup returns CDR1 MNHEY and CDR2 SVGAGI. CDR3 nucleotide sequence: TGTGCCAGCAGTTACTCCGGGACAGAGAATTCACCCCTCCACTTT. It is translated as CASSYSGTENSPLHF.

The J gene is TRBJ1-2, the V gene TRBV6-6; 8 nucleotides line up with TRBD1. This CDR3 is 16 amino acids long. Germline CDR1 MNHNY, CDR2 SVGAGI (reference sequence). V gave up 4 bases and J gave up 6 bases; unmatched junction bases: 13. The CDR3 reads CASSCLRPGGGHGYTF. CDR3 nucleotides: TGTGCCAGCAGTTGCCTCCGCCCAGGGGGCGGGCATGGCTACACCTTC.

This clone was counted a few times. The chain is built from TRBV15 and TRBJ2-7; D possibly corresponds to TRBD1 (6 bases). The germline V and J ends were trimmed by 3 bases and 7 bases, with 16 bases remaining between them. Germline CDR1 LNHNV, CDR2 YYDKDF (reference sequence). The CDR3 spans 14 residues. CDR3 coding DNA: TGTGCCACCAGCAGTAGTCAGGGGCCGGGAGAGCAGTACTTC. It encodes CATSSSQGPGEQYF.

Only a few counts were recorded for this clone. The CDR3 sequence is CASSYSGGLVYEQYF. The CDR3 DNA reads as TGTGCCAGCAGTTACAGCGGCGGCCTAGTGTACGAGCAGTACTTC. V and J are TRBV6-5 and TRBJ2-7, with D possibly TRBD2 on 5 matching bases. Trimming took off 2 bases at V and 4 bases at J, with 15 bases between the two ends. CDR1 and CDR2 (germline): MNHEY, SVGAGI. The CDR3 runs 15 residues.

The chain links TRBV13 to TRBJ2-7, with no clear D. The germline gives CDR1 PRHDT, CDR2 FYEKMQ (reference sequence). Trimming left V 10 bases short and J 6 bases short, with 4 bases between. The CDR3 covers 8 residues. CDR3 loop: CATGEQYF. The CDR3 DNA follows: TGTGCCACGGGCGAGCAGTACTTC.

This clone was seen only once. The J gene is TRBJ1-1, the V gene TRBV7-9; D is unclear. The CDR3 is 15 amino acids. V lost 1 base to trimming and J lost 4 bases, with 13 bases between them. CDR1 is SEHNR, CDR2 FQNEAQ, per germline (reference sequence). CDR3: CASSLGTQGGTEAFF. The CDR3 region has the DNA TGTGCCAGCAGCTTAGGGACTCAAGGAGGCACTGAAGCTTTCTTT. The complete variable domain, with remaining parts taken from reference TRBV7-9 and TRBJ1-1, reads DTGVSQNPRHKITKRGQNVTFRCDPISEHNRLYWYRQTLGQGPEFLTYFQNEAQLEKSRLLSDRFSAERPKGSFSTLEIQRTEQGDSAMYLCASSLGTQGGTEAFFGQGTRLTVV.